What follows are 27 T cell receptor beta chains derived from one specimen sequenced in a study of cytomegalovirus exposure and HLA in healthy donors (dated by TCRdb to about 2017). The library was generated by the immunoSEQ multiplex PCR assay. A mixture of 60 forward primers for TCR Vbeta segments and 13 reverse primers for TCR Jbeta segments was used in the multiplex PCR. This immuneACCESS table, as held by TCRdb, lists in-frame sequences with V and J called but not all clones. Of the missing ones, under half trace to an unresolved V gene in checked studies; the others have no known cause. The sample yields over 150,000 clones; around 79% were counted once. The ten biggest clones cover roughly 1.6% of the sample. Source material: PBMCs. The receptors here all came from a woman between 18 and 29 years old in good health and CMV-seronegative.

CDR3 loop: CAWEAGVLGSYNEQFF. For the CDR3, the DNA is TGTGCCTGGGAAGCCGGGGTCCTAGGCTCCTACAATGAGCAGTTCTTC. V usage is TRBV30 and J usage is TRBJ2-1, with D possibly being TRBD2 (5 bases). This CDR3 is 16 amino acids long. V shed 5 bases and J shed 0 bases, with 17 bases lying between them. CDR1 and CDR2 from the germline V gene are GTSNPN and SVGIG (reference sequence).

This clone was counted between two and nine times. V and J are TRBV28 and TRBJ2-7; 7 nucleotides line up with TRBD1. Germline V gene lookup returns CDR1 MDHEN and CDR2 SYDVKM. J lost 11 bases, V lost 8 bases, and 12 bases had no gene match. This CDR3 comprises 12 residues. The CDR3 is CASPTGSDEKYF. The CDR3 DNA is TGTGCCAGCCCGACAGGGTCCGATGAAAAGTACTTC.

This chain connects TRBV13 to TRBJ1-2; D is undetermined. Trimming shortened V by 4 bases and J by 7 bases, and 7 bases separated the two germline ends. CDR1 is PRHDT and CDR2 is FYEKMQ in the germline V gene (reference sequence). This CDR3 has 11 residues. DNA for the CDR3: TGTGCCAGCAGCTCGCGGGGTGGCTACACCTTC. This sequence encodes CASSSRGGYTF. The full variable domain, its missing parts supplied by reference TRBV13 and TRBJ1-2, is AAGVIQSPRHLIKEKRETATLKCYPIPRHDTVYWYQQGPGQDPQFLISFYEKMQSDKGSIPDRFSAQQFSDYHSELNMSSLELGDSALYFCASSSRGGYTFGSGTRLTVV.

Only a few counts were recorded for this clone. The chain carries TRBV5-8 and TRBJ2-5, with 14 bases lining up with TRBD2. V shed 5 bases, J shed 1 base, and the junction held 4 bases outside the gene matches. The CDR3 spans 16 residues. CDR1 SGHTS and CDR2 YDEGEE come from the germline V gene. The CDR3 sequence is CASRKGTSGSQETQYF. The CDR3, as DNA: TGTGCCAGCAGAAAAGGGACTAGCGGGAGCCAAGAGACCCAGTACTTC. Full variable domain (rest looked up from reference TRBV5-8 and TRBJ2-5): EAGVTQSPTHLIKTRGQQATLRCSPISGHTSVYWYQQALGLGLQFLLWYDEGEERNRGNFPPRFSGRQFPNYSSELNVNALELEDSALYLCASRKGTSGSQETQYFGPGTRLLVL.

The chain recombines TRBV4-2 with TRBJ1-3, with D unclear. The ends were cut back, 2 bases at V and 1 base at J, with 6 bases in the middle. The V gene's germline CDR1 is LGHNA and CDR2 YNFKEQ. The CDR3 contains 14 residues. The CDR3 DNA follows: TGTGCCAGCAGCCAACAGGATTCTGGAAACACCATATATTTT. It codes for CASSQQDSGNTIYF.

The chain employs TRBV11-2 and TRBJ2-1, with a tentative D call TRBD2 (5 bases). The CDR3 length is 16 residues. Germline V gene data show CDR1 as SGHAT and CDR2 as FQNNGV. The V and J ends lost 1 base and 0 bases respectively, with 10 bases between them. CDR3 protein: CASSLADLSSYNEQFF. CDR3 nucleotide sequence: TGTGCCAGCAGCTTAGCGGACTTAAGCTCCTACAATGAGCAGTTCTTC.

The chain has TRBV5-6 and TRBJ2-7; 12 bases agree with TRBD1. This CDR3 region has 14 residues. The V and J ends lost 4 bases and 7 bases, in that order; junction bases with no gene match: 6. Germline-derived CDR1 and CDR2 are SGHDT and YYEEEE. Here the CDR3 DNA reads TGTGCCAGCAGCCGGGGACAGGGGGCGGGGGAGCAGTACTTC. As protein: CASSRGQGAGEQYF.

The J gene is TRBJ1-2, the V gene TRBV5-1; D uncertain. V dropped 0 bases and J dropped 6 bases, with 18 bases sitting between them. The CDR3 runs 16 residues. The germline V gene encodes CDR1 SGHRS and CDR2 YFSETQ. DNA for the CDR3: TGCGCCAGCAGCTTGGGGTACGTGGGAGAGGAAAATGGCTACACCTTC. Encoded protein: CASSLGYVGEENGYTF.

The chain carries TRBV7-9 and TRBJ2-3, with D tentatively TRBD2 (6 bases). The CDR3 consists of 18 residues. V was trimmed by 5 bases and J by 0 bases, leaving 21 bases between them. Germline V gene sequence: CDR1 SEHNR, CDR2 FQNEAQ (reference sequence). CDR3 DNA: TGTGCCAGCAGCAAACGCCCCGGGACTTCCATAAGCACAGATACGCAGTATTTT. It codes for CASSKRPGTSISTDTQYF. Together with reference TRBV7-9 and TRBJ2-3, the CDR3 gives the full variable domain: DTGVSQNPRHKITKRGQNVTFRCDPISEHNRLYWYRQTLGQGPEFLTYFQNEAQLEKSRLLSDRFSAERPKGSFSTLEIQRTEQGDSAMYLCASSKRPGTSISTDTQYFGPGTRLTVL.

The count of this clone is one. For the CDR3, the DNA is TGTGCCAGCAGACCGGGGGTAGTCACAGATACGCAGTATTTT. Translating gives CASRPGVVTDTQYF. This sequence joins TRBV2 and TRBJ2-3, with D tentatively TRBD2 (6 bases). The length of the CDR3 is 14 residues. Trimming pared 6 bases from V and 2 bases from J, leaving 12 bases between. Germline CDR1 SNHLY, CDR2 FYNNEI.

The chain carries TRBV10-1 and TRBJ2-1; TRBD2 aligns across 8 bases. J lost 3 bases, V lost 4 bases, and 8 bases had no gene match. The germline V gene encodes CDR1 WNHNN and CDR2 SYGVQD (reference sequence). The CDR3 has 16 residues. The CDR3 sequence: CASSGSESGSYNEQFF. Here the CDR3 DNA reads TGCGCCAGCAGTGGTTCCGAGAGCGGGAGCTACAATGAGCAGTTCTTC.

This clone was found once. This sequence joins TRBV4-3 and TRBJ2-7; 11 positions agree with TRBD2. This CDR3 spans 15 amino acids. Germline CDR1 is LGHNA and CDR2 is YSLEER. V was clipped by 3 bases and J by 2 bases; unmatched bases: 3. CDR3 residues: CASSQRLAGPYEQYF. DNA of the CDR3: TGCGCCAGCAGCCAGCGACTAGCGGGGCCCTACGAGCAGTACTTC.

The CDR3 DNA sequence: TGTGCCAGCAGCTTAGCGCGACTAGCGGGGACCATGAATGAGCAGTTCTTC. Amino acid sequence: CASSLARLAGTMNEQFF. This chain uses TRBV7-8 with TRBJ2-1, with 11 bases fitting TRBD2. The CDR3 is made up of 17 amino acids. Germline trimming cut 0 bases from V and 7 bases from J; bases unmatched to any gene: 8. Germline values: CDR1 SGHVS, CDR2 FQNEAQ.

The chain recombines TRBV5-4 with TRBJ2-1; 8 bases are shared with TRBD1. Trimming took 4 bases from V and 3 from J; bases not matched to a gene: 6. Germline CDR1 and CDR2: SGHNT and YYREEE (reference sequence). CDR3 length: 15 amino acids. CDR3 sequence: CASSPGTGGYNEQFF. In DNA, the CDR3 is TGTGCCAGCAGCCCAGGGACAGGTGGCTACAATGAGCAGTTCTTC.

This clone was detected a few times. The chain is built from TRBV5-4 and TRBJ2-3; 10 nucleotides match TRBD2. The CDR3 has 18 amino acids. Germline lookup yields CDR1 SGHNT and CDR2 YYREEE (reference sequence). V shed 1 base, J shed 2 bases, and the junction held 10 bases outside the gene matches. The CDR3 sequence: CASSLIPPGLASTDTQYF. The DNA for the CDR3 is TGTGCCAGCAGCTTGATCCCCCCGGGACTAGCGTCCACAGATACGCAGTATTTT.

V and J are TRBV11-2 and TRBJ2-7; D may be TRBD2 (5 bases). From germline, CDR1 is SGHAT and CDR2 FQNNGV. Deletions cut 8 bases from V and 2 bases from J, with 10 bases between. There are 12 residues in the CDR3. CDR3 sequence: CASSWETYEQYF. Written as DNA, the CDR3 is TGTGCCAGCTCGTGGGAGACCTACGAGCAGTACTTC.

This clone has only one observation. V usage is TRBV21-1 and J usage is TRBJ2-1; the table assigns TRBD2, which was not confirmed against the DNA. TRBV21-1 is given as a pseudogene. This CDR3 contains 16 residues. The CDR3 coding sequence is TGTGCCAGCAGCAAATCGAGCCGGGAAAGAGGTAATGAGCAGTTCTTC. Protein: CASSKSSRERGNEQFF.

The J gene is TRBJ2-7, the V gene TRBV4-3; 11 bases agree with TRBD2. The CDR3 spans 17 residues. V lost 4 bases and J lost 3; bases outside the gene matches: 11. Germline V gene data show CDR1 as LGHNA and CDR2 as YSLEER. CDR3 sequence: CASSLSTSGNGFYEQYF. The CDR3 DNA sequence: TGCGCCAGCAGCCTCTCGACTAGCGGGAACGGATTCTACGAGCAGTACTTC.

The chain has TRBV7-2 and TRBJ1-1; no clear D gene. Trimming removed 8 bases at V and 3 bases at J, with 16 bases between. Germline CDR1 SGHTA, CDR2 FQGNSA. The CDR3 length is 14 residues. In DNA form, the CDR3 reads TGTGCCAGCCAGAGGGCAGGTCGGGACACTGAAGCTTTCTTT. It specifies CASQRAGRDTEAFF.

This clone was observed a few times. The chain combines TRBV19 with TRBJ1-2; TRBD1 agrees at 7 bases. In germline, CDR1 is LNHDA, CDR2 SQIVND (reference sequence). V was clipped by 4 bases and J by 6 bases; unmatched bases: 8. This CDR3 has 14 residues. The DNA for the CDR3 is TGTGCCAGTAGTAACGACAGGGTTTGGGATGGCTACACCTTC. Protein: CASSNDRVWDGYTF.

Written as DNA, the CDR3 is TGTGCCAGCAGCCCAGGACAGGGGGCGAACACTGAAGCTTTCTTT. Translated: CASSPGQGANTEAFF. V gene TRBV5-4 combines with J gene TRBJ1-1, with 11 bases lining up with TRBD1. Looked up from germline, CDR1 is SGHNT and CDR2 is YYREEE (reference sequence). The CDR3 is 15 amino acids. J was trimmed by 1 base and V by 4 bases; bases with no gene match: 3.

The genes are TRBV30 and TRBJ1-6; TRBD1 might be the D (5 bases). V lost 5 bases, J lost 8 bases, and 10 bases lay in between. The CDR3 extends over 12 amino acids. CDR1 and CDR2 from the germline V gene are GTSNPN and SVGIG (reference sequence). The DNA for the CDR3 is TGTGCCTGGGGACGGGGGTATTCACCCCTCCACTTT. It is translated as CAWGRGYSPLHF.

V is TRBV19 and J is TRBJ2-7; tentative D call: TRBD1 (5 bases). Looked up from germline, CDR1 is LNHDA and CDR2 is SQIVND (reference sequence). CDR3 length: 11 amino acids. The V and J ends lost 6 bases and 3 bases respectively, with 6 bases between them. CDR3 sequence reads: CASSRDYEQYF. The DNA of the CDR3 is TGTGCCAGTAGCAGGGACTACGAGCAGTACTTC.

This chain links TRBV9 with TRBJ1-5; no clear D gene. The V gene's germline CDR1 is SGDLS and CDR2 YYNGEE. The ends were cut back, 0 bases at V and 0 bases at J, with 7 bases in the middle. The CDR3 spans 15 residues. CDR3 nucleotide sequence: TGTGCCAGCAGCGTAGGGCCCAATAGCAATCAGCCCCAGCATTTT. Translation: CASSVGPNSNQPQHF.

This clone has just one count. CDR3 region: CASSLAGDRVFF. Here the CDR3 DNA reads TGTGCCAGCAGCTTAGCGGGAGATCGTGTGTTCTTC. The chain employs TRBV7-3 and TRBJ2-1, with 7 bases aligning to TRBD2. The CDR3 spans 12 residues. Germline V CDR1 and CDR2: SGHTA, FQGTGA. Trimming cost V 2 bases and J 15 bases; bases outside gene matches: 7.

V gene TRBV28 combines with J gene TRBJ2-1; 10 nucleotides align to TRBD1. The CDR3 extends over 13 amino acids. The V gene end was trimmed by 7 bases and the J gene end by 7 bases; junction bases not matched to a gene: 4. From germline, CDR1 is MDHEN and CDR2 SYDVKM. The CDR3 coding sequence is TGTGCCAGCAAGACAGGGGGCCTGAATGAGCAGTTCTTC. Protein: CASKTGGLNEQFF.

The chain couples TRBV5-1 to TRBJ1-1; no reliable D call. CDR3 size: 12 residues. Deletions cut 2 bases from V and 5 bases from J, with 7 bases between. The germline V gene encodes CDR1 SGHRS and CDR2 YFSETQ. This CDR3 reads CASSLDKTEAFF. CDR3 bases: TGCGCCAGCAGCTTAGACAAGACTGAAGCTTTCTTT.